Listed below are T cell receptor beta chains from one sample, sequenced in a study of identical twins. TCRdb re-called the 5' RACE reads with MiXCR, one entry per CDR3 protein. The sample carries approximately 600,000 distinct CDR3 sequences, less than 9% recorded once. This same sample was also part of a study on yellow fever vaccine responses in identical twins.

Material: PBMCs. Receptors were obtained from a woman in her late teens or twenties in good health. Both conserved end residues are part of each CDR3. Clone size is stated in some rows and not others, as once, few, many or a class when expanded.

clone_size: many; j_call: TRBJ1-5; cdr3_length: 16; v_call: TRBV12-3/TRBV12-4; cdr3_aa: CASSLGTGRSNQPQHF
clone_size: few; j_call: TRBJ2-7; cdr3_length: 14; v_call: TRBV5-4; cdr3_aa: CASSTLAGVDEQYF
clone_size: few; j_call: TRBJ2-1; cdr3_length: 12; v_call: TRBV29-1; cdr3_aa: CSGRQGVDEQFF
clone_size: few; j_call: TRBJ2-1; cdr3_length: 20; v_call: TRBV6-2/TRBV6-3; cdr3_aa: CASSYALGRGHDRAYNEQFF
clone_size: few; j_call: TRBJ2-1; cdr3_length: 20; v_call: TRBV20-1; cdr3_aa: CSARNSALRGGLGSYNEQFF
clone_size: few; j_call: TRBJ2-5; cdr3_length: 19; v_call: TRBV3-1; cdr3_aa: CASSHLIGGVQASQETQYF
clone_size: many; j_call: TRBJ2-2; cdr3_length: 15; v_call: TRBV12-3/TRBV12-4; cdr3_aa: CASIPGTGNTGELFF
clone_size: many; j_call: TRBJ2-4; cdr3_length: 12; v_call: TRBV12-3/TRBV12-4; cdr3_aa: CASTGVKNIQYF
clone_size: NA; j_call: TRBJ1-1; cdr3_length: 13; v_call: TRBV20-1; cdr3_aa: CSALGTGNTEAFF
clone_size: few; j_call: TRBJ2-1; cdr3_length: 13; v_call: TRBV12-3/TRBV12-4; cdr3_aa: CASSITGHNEQFF
clone_size: many; j_call: TRBJ2-7; cdr3_length: 14; v_call: TRBV10-3; cdr3_aa: CAISDRASSYEQYF
clone_size: many; j_call: TRBJ2-1; cdr3_length: 16; v_call: TRBV4-1; cdr3_aa: CASSRHGTSGYNEQFF
clone_size: NA; j_call: TRBJ2-2; cdr3_length: 15; v_call: TRBV7-8; cdr3_aa: CASSTGQAYTGELFF
clone_size: many; j_call: TRBJ2-1; cdr3_length: 12; v_call: TRBV29-1; cdr3_aa: CSVEDHRNEQFF
clone_size: many; j_call: TRBJ2-7; cdr3_length: 14; v_call: TRBV9; cdr3_aa: CASSNRQGLGEQYF
clone_size: few; j_call: TRBJ2-2; cdr3_length: 14; v_call: TRBV12-3/TRBV12-4; cdr3_aa: CANSLGPTTGELFF
clone_size: many; j_call: TRBJ2-3; cdr3_length: 15; v_call: TRBV20-1; cdr3_aa: CSASGRDRSTDTQYF